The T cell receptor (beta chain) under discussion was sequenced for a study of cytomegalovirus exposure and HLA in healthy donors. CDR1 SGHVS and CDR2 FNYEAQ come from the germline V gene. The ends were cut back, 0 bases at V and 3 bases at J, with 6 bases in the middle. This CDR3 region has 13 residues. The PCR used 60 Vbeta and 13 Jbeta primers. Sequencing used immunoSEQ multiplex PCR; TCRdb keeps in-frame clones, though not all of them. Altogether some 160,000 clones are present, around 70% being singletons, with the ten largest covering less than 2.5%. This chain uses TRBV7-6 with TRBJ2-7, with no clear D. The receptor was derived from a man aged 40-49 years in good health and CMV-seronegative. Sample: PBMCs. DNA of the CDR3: TGTGCCAGCAGCTTAGCCCCTCGCTACGAGCAGTACTTC. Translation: CASSLAPRYEQYF.